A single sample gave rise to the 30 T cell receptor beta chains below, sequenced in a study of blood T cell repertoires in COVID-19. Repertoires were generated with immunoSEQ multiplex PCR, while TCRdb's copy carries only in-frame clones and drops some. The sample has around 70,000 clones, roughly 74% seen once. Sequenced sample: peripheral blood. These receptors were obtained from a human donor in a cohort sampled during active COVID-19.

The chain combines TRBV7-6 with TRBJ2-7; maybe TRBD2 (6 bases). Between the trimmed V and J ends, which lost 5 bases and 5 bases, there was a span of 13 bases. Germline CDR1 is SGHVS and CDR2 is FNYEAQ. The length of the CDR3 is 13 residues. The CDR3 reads CASSRGTPNEQYF. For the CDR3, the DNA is TGTGCCAGCAGCCGAGGGACTCCCAACGAGCAGTACTTC.

In DNA, the CDR3 is TGTGCCAGCAGTCAACGGGGAGCGAAGAATTCACCCCTCCACTTT. It specifies CASSQRGAKNSPLHF. The V and J genes are TRBV28 and TRBJ1-6, with unresolved D. Germline assignment: CDR1 MDHEN and CDR2 SYDVKM. The V end lost 5 bases, the J end lost 7 bases, and 15 bases lay between the germline ends. This CDR3 has 15 residues.

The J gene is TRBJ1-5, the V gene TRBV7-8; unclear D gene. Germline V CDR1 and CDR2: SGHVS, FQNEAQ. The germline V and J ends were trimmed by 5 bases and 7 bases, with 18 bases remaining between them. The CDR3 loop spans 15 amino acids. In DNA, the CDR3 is TGTGCCAGCAGCCCGAGGAGGGCATCTCGGCAGCCCCAGCATTTT. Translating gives CASSPRRASRQPQHF.

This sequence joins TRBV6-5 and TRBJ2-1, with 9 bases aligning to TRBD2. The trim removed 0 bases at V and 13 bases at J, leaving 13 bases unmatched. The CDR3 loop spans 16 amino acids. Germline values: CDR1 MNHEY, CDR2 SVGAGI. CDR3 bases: TGTGCCAGCAGTTACTCGGGGCTAGCGGGGAGGAATAAACAGTTCTTC. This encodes CASSYSGLAGRNKQFF.

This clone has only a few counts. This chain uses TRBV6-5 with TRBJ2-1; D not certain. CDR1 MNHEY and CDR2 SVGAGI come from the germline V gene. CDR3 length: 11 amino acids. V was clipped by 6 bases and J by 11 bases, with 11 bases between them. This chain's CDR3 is CASRGEYKQFF. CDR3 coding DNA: TGTGCCAGCAGAGGAGAATATAAGCAGTTCTTC.

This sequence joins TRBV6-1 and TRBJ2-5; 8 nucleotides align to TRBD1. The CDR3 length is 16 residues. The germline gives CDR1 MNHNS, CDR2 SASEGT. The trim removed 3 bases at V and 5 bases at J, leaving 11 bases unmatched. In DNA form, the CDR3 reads TGTGCCAGCAGTGACCTGACAGGGGTTTTCGTGGAGACCCAGTACTTC. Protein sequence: CASSDLTGVFVETQYF.

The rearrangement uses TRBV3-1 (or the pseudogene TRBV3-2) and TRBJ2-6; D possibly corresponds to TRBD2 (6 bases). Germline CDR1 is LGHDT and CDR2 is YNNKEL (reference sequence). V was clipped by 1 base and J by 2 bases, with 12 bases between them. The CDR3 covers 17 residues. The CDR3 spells CASSQAVVAAGANVLTF. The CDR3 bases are TGTGCCAGCAGCCAAGCGGTAGTAGCGGCTGGGGCCAACGTCCTGACTTTC.

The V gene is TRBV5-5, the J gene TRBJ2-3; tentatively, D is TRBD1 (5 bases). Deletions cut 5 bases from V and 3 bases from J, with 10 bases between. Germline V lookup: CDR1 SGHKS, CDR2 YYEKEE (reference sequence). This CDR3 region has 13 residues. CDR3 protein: CASSLPGTDTQYF. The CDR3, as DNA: TGTGCCAGCAGTCTTCCAGGGACAGATACGCAGTATTTT.

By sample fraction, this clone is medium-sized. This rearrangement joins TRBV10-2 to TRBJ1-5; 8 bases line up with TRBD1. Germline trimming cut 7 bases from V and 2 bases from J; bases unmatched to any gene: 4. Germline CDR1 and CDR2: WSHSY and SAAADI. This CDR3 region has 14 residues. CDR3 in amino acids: CASTPTGGNQPQHF. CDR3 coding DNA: TGCGCCAGCACCCCGACAGGGGGCAATCAGCCCCAGCATTTT.

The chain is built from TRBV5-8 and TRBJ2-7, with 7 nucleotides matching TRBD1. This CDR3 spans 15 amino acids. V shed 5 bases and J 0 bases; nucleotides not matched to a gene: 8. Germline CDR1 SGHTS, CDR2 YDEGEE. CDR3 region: CASRDRDRASYEQYF. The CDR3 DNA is TGTGCCAGCAGAGACCGGGACAGAGCCTCCTACGAGCAGTACTTC.

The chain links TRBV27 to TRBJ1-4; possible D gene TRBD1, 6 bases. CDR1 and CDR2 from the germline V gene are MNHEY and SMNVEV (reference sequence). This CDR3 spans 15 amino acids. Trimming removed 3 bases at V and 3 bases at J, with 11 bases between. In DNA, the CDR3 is TGTGCCAGCAGTTTCTACAGGGCATCTAATGAAAAACTGTTTTTT. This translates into CASSFYRASNEKLFF. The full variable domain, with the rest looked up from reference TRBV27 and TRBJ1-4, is EAQVTQNPRYLITVTGKKLTVTCSQNMNHEYMSWYRQDPGLGLRQIYYSMNVEVTDKGDVPEGYKVSRKEKRNFPLILESPSPNQTSLYFCASSFYRASNEKLFFGSGTQLSVL.

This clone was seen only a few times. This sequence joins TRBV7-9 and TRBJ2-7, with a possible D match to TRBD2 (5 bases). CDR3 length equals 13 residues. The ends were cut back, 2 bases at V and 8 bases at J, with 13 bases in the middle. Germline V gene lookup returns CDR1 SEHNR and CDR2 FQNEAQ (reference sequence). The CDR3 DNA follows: TGTGCCAGCAGCTTAATCGAGGGCTCTCAGCAGTACTTC. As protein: CASSLIEGSQQYF.

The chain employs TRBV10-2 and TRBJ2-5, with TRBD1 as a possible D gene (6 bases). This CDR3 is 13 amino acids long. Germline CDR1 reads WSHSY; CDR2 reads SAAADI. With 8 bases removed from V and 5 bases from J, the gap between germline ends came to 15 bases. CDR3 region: CASSQGRKETQYF. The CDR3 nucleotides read TGCGCCAGCTCTCAGGGGCGTAAGGAGACCCAGTACTTC.

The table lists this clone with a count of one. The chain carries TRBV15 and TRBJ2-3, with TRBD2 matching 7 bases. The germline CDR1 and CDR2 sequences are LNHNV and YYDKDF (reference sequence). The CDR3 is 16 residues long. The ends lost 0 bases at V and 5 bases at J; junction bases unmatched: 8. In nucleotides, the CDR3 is TGTGCCACCAGCAGAGAGGCTAGCGGAGTACAAGATACGCAGTATTTT. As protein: CATSREASGVQDTQYF.

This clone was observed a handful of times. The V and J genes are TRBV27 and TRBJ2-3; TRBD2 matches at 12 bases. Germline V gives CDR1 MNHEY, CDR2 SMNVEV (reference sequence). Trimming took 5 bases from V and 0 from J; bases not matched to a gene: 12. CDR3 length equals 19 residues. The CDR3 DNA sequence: TGTGCCAGCAGTCTAGGCCCCAGACTAGCGGGAGAGAGCACAGATACGCAGTATTTT. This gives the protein CASSLGPRLAGESTDTQYF.

CDR3 sequence (DNA): TGCGCCAGCAGCCTTGGCGGGACAGGGGACACCTATGGCTACACCTTC. Encoded protein: CASSLGGTGDTYGYTF. V and J are TRBV5-1 and TRBJ1-2, with TRBD1 matching over 10 bases. The CDR3 spans 16 residues. Germline V gives CDR1 SGHRS, CDR2 YFSETQ. The V segment lost 4 bases and the J segment 4 bases; nucleotides outside the gene matches: 10.

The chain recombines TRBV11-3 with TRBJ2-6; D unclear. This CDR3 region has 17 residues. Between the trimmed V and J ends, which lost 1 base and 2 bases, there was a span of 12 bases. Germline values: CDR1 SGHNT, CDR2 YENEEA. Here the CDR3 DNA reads TGTGCCAGCAGCTTAGGAGGCCCCGAGGCTGGGGCCAACGTCCTGACTTTC. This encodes CASSLGGPEAGANVLTF. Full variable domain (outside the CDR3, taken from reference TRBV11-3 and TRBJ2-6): EAGVVQSPRYKIIEKKQPVAFWCNPISGHNTLYWYLQNLGQGPELLIRYENEEAVDDSQLPKDRFSAERLKGVDSTLKIQPAELGDSAVYLCASSLGGPEAGANVLTFGAGSRLTVL.

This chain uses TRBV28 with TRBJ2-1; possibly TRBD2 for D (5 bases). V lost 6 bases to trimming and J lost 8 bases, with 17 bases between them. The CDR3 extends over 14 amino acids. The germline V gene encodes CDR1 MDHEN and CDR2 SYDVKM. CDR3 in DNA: TGTGCCAGCAGGGCTGGAGGCGGTGGGTATGAGCAGTTCTTC. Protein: CASRAGGGGYEQFF.

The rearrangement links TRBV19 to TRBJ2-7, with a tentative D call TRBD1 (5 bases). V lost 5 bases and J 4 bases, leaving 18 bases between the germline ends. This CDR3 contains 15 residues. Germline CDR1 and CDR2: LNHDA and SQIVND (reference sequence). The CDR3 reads CASSYGAIQNYEQYF. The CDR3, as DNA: TGTGCCAGTAGTTATGGGGCCATACAAAATTACGAGCAGTACTTC. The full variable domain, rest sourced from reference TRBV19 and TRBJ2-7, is DGGITQSPKYLFRKEGQNVTLSCEQNLNHDAMYWYRQDPGQGLRLIYYSQIVNDFQKGDIAEGYSVSREKKESFPLTVTSAQKNPTAFYLCASSYGAIQNYEQYFGPGTRLTVT.

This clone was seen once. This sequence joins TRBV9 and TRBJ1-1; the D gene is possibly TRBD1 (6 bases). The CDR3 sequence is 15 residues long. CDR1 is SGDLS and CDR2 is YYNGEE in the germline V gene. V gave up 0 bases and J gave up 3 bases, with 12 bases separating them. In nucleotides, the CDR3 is TGTGCCAGCAGCGTAGCGGATACAGGGTACACTGAAGCTTTCTTT. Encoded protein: CASSVADTGYTEAFF.

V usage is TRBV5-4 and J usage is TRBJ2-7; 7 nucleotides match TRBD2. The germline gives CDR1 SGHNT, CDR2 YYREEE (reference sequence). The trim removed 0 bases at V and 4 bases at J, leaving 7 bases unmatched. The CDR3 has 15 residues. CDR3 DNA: TGTGCCAGCAGCTTGGATCAGCGCGGGAGATACGAGCAGTACTTC. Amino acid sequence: CASSLDQRGRYEQYF.

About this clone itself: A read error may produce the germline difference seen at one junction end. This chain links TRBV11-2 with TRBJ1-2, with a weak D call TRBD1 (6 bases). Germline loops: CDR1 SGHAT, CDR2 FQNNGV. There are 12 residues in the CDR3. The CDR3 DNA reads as TGTGCCAGCAGCGCACAAGCAGGGACACCTCCTTTC. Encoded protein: CASSAQAGTPPF. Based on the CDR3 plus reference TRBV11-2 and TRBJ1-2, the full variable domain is EAGVAQSPRYKIIEKRQSVAFWCNPISGHATLYWYQQILGQGPKLLIQFQNNGVVDDSQLPKDRFSAERLKGVDSTLKIQPAKLEDSAVYLCASSAQAGTPPFGSGTRLTVV.

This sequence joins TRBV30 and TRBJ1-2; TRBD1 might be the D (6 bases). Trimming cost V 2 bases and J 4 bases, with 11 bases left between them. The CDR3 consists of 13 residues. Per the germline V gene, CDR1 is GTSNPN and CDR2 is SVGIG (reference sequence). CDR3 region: CAWSQRQAYGYTF. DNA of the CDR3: TGTGCCTGGAGTCAACGACAGGCCTATGGCTACACCTTC. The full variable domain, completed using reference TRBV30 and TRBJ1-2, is SQTIHQWPATLVQPVGSPLSLECTVEGTSNPNLYWYRQAAGRGLQLLFYSVGIGQISSEVPQNLSASRPQDRQFILSSKKLLLSDSGFYLCAWSQRQAYGYTFGSGTRLTVV.

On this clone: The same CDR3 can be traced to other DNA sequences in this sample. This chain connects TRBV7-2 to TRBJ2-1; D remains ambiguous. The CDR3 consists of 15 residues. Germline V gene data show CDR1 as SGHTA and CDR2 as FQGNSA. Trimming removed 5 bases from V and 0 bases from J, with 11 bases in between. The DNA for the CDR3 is TGTGCCAGCAGCCCGACTTCTAGCTCCTACAATGAGCAGTTCTTC. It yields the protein CASSPTSSSYNEQFF.

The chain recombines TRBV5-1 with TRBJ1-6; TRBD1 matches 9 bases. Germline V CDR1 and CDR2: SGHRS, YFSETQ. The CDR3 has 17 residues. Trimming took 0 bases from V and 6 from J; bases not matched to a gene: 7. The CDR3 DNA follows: TGCGCCAGCAGCTTGGCGGGACAGGGAGGAGGTAATTCACCCCTCCACTTT. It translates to CASSLAGQGGGNSPLHF.

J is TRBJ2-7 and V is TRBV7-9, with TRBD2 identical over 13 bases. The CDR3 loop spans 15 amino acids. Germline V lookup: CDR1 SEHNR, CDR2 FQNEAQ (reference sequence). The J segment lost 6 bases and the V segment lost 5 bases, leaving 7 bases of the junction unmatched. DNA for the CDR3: TGTGCCAGCAGCCCAAGGACTAGCGGGAGTGGCGAGCAGTACTTC. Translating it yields CASSPRTSGSGEQYF. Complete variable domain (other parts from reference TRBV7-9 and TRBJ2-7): DTGVSQNPRHKITKRGQNVTFRCDPISEHNRLYWYRQTLGQGPEFLTYFQNEAQLEKSRLLSDRFSAERPKGSFSTLEIQRTEQGDSAMYLCASSPRTSGSGEQYFGPGTRLTVT.

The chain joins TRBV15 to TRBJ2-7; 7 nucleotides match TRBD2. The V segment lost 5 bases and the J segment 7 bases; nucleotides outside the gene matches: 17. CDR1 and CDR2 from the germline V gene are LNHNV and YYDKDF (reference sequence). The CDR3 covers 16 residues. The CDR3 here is CATSEGYGGSSNEQYF. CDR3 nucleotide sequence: TGTGCCACCAGCGAGGGGTACGGCGGGAGTTCGAATGAGCAGTACTTC.

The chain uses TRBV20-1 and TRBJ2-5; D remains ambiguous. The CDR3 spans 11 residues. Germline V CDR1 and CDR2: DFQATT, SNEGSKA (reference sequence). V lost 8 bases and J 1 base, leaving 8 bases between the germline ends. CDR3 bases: TGCAGTTCGCAGCGCCAAGAGACCCAGTACTTC. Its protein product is CSSQRQETQYF.

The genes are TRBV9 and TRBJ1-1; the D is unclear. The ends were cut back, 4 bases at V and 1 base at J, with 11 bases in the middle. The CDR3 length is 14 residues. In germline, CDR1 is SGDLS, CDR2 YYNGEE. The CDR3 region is CASSIVAGNTEAFF. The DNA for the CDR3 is TGTGCCAGCAGCATAGTCGCCGGGAACACTGAAGCTTTCTTT.

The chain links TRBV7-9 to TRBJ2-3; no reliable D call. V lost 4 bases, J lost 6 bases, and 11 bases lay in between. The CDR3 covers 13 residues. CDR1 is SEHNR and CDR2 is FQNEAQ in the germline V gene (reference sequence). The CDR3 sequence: CASSSRAMDTQYF. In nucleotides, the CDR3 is TGTGCCAGCAGCTCCCGAGCGATGGATACGCAGTATTTT.